This T cell receptor beta chain was profiled in a study of OX40 agonist ivuxolimab in advanced cancers. Study results and limitations: Nonresponders, in some cases, also had low normalized T-cell clonal expansion. Both blood CD4+ and CD8+ T cells showed clonal growth by week 6 at 0.1 to 3.0 mg/kg.

This CDR3 has 15 residues. Germline V gives CDR1 SGHRS, CDR2 YFSETQ. Trimming shortened V by 3 bases and J by 0 bases, and 11 bases separated the two germline ends. On this clone: Its antigen is still unknown.

Clones were read by immunoSEQ multiplex PCR, and TCRdb kept only the in-frame ones, dropping some. The table has about 54,000 clones, approximately 88% seen once. This specimen was CD4+ or CD8+ T cells sorted from blood, taken in a trial of the OX40 agonist ivuxolimab. The receptor was isolated from an adult with an advanced solid tumor such as melanoma, head and neck, liver or kidney cancer. The chain carries TRBV5-1 and TRBJ2-3; D may be TRBD1 or TRBD2 (5 bases each). CDR3 DNA: TGCGCCAGCAGCTGGGACGGATATAGCACAGATACGCAGTATTTT. Amino acids: CASSWDGYSTDTQYF.